Presented here are 12 T cell receptor beta chains from one specimen sequenced in a study of T-cell reconstitution after alpha-beta-depleted transplantation in children. Preparation of the TCRbeta library involved a method that used unique molecular identifiers. TCRdb analysed the PCR reads with MiXCR anew, one entry per CDR3 protein. The sample has 780,000 or so distinct CDR3 sequences, 16% seen once; the top ten hold around 4.5%. The sequences come from PBMCs, mostly from graft donor cells, collected 360 days after TCRalphabeta/CD19-depleted stem cell transplant. The source of these receptors is a male patient between 5 and 17 years old who had a stem cell transplant for acute lymphoblastic leukemia, so the T cells may come from the graft donor.

This clonotype has just a few counts. V is TRBV6-1 and J is TRBJ2-2; D is unclear. CDR1 and CDR2 from the germline V gene are MNHNS and SASEGT. Trimming took off 6 bases at V and 0 bases at J, with 8 bases between the two ends. CDR3 length equals 14 residues. CDR3 sequence reads: CASRVSTNTGELFF. The CDR3 coding sequence is TGTGCCAGCAGGGTCTCAACGAACACCGGGGAGCTGTTTTTT.

The chain has TRBV12-3 or TRBV12-4 and TRBJ2-2; a weak D match, TRBD1 (6 bases). Trimming pared 5 bases from V and 5 bases from J, leaving 18 bases between. CDR3 length: 16 residues. The CDR3 DNA is TGTGCCAGCAGTGTTACCCCGGGACACGAGACCGGGGAGCTGTTTTTT. Translating it yields CASSVTPGHETGELFF.

This clonotype was found many times. This chain connects TRBV12-3 or TRBV12-4 to TRBJ2-7, with TRBD1 matching over 8 bases. The junction had 10 bases not matched to a gene; V was cut back by 5 bases and J by 4 bases. The CDR3 is made up of 15 amino acids. CDR3 in amino acids: CASSPRTGILYEQYF. The CDR3 coding sequence is TGTGCCAGCAGTCCCCGGACAGGGATCCTTTACGAGCAGTACTTC.

The gene calls are TRBV5-1 and TRBJ2-3; 14 bases line up with TRBD2. The length of the CDR3 is 16 residues. The trim removed 4 bases at V and 6 bases at J, leaving 7 bases unmatched. From germline, CDR1 is SGHRS and CDR2 YFSETQ. DNA of the CDR3: TGCGCCAGCAGCCAGGGACTAGCGGGAGAATCGGATACGCAGTATTTT. Translated: CASSQGLAGESDTQYF.

The rearrangement joins TRBV29-1 to TRBJ2-1; the D gene is possibly TRBD1 (5 bases). The CDR3 loop spans 11 amino acids. Trimming shortened V by 0 bases and J by 12 bases, and 9 bases separated the two germline ends. Germline CDR1 is SQVTM and CDR2 is ANQGSEA. The CDR3 DNA sequence: TGCAGCGTTGAAGATCTTCAGGGGCAGTTCTTC. Its translation is CSVEDLQGQFF.

V usage is TRBV5-1 and J usage is TRBJ1-4; TRBD1 might be the D (6 bases). Trimming shortened V by 6 bases and J by 4 bases, and 16 bases separated the two germline ends. The CDR3 is made up of 15 amino acids. The germline V gene encodes CDR1 SGHRS and CDR2 YFSETQ. The CDR3 spells CASTPLGGLNEKLFF. For the CDR3, the DNA is TGCGCCAGCACGCCCTTAGGGGGGCTTAATGAAAAACTGTTTTTT.

The V gene is TRBV14, the J gene TRBJ2-5, with 14 bases aligning to TRBD2. The trim removed 4 bases at V and 1 base at J, leaving 14 bases unmatched. The CDR3 spans 20 residues. Germline V CDR1 and CDR2: SGHDN, FVKESK. The CDR3, as DNA: TGTGCCAGCAGCCGAGACAGGTTTAGGACTAGCGGGAGGCTCCAAGAGACCCAGTACTTC. Translated: CASSRDRFRTSGRLQETQYF.

This clonotype was recorded a few times. V gene TRBV9 combines with J gene TRBJ2-7, with D unclear. Per germline, CDR1 SGDLS and CDR2 YYNGEE. Trimming stripped 0 bases from V and 2 bases from J, with 9 bases between. CDR3 length: 14 residues. CDR3 region: CASSVEIDPYEQYF. For the CDR3, the DNA is TGTGCCAGCAGCGTAGAAATAGATCCCTACGAGCAGTACTTC.

The V gene is TRBV11-2, the J gene TRBJ2-3; 11 bases fit TRBD2. The CDR3 spans 19 residues. Per the germline V gene, CDR1 is SGHAT and CDR2 is FQNNGV. Germline trimming cut 5 bases from V and 4 bases from J; bases unmatched to any gene: 17. CDR3 in amino acids: CASSLLAPIAGGHADTQYF. The CDR3 nucleotides are TGTGCCAGCAGCCTATTAGCCCCTATAGCGGGAGGGCATGCAGATACGCAGTATTTT.

This clonotype showed up just a few times. The V gene is TRBV5-1, the J gene TRBJ2-7, with unresolved D. Deletions cut 5 bases from V and 3 bases from J, with 21 bases between. Per the germline V gene, CDR1 is SGHRS and CDR2 is YFSETQ. This CDR3 has 16 residues. The CDR3 DNA sequence: TGCGCCAGCAGTCTTCTAGGTTTTGAGTCGGGCTACGAGCAGTACTTC. Its translation: CASSLLGFESGYEQYF.

The V and J genes are TRBV19 and TRBJ1-1, with D unresolved. V lost 0 bases and J 2 bases, leaving 7 bases between the germline ends. The length of the CDR3 is 14 residues. Germline V gene lookup returns CDR1 LNHDA and CDR2 SQIVND (reference sequence). The CDR3 loop is CASSIDGLNTEAFF. CDR3 bases: TGTGCCAGTAGTATAGACGGACTTAACACTGAAGCTTTCTTT. The full variable domain, completed using reference TRBV19 and TRBJ1-1, is DGGITQSPKYLFRKEGQNVTLSCEQNLNHDAMYWYRQDPGQGLRLIYYSQIVNDFQKGDIAEGYSVSREKKESFPLTVTSAQKNPTAFYLCASSIDGLNTEAFFGQGTRLTVV.

The sample holds a few counts of this clonotype. V is TRBV29-1 and J is TRBJ2-3; 9 bases are a match to TRBD2. Germline CDR1 reads SQVTM; CDR2 reads ANQGSEA. Trimming cost V 3 bases and J 4 bases; bases outside gene matches: 11. The CDR3 extends over 16 amino acids. Here the CDR3 DNA reads TGCAGCGTTGAGTCCCCCATGGCGGGAGGGCCAGATACGCAGTATTTT. It encodes CSVESPMAGGPDTQYF.